The clone carrying this TCR beta chain turned up a few times. Its antigen is unknown. This sample is drawn from a study of cytomegalovirus exposure and HLA in healthy donors. Findings and limits, study-wide: A later analysis linked a missense DCLRE1C variant to TCR beta V- and J-gene trimming. A few CMV-associated chains were confirmed in vitro to be specific for CMV antigens.

PCR used 60 Vbeta primers and 13 Jbeta primers. In the authors' workflow: It was a later analysis that counted tens of millions of unique TCR beta chains, of which some 9.9 million were shared. Sequencing was performed with immunoSEQ multiplex PCR; in TCRdb, only in-frame clones are kept and a portion is missing. The D gene and trimming were derived from the DNA, and the V and J assignments and clone size from that table. Of 95,000 to 100,000 clones listed, around 73% were seen once; the top ten hold around 3%. The donors comprised healthy bone marrow donors. V dropped 7 bases and J dropped 4; count of bases not matched to a gene: 4. Looked up from germline, CDR1 is LNHDA and CDR2 is SQIVND (reference sequence). This CDR3 spans 13 amino acids.

The chain has TRBV19 and TRBJ1-5; 7 positions match TRBD1. This TCR was sampled from a man aged 40-49 years in good health and CMV-seronegative. Input material: PBMCs. CDR3 sequence (DNA): TGTGCCAGTATCCAGGGGGGTAATCAGCCCCAGCATTTT. Translation gives CASIQGGNQPQHF.